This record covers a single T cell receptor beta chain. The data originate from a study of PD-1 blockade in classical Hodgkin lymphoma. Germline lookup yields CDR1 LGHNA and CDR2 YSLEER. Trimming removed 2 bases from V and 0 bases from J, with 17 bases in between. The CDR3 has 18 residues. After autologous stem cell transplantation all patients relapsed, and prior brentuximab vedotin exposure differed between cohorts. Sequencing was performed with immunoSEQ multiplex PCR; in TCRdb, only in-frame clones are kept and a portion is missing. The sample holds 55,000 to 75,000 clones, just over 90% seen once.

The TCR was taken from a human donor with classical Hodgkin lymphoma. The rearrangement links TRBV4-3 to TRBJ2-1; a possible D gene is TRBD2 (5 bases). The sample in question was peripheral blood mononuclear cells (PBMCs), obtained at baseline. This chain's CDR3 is CASSQSARTLSSYNEQFF. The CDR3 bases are TGCGCCAGCAGCCAATCGGCCCGGACTTTAAGCTCCTACAATGAGCAGTTCTTC.